This T cell receptor beta chain stems from a study of monozygotic twins with cystic fibrosis. Study information: Three micrograms of fragmented DNA underwent approximately 15 PCR cycles for library preparation. Notes on the study in general: Monozygotic CF twins shared more identical nucleotide clonotypes than unrelated patients. Clonality was generally low (median roughly 0.01), higher in the most severe patients. Co-twins had the most similar V usage for 13 of 16 pairs, J for 8.

This clone was counted only a few times. Antigen specificity is unknown. Some clones are missing from TCRdb's copy, which holds only in-frame ones; the method was immunoSEQ multiplex PCR. This repertoire shows 30,000 to 35,000 clones, approximately 70% found once; its top ten account for under 0.9%. This CDR3 is 18 amino acids long. The V gene's germline CDR1 is KGHSH and CDR2 LQKENI. Trimming shortened V by 6 bases and J by 4 bases, and 27 bases separated the two germline ends. The V and J genes are TRBV18 and TRBJ1-1, with D possibly being TRBD1 (6 bases). The source material was blood. The clonotype originates from a girl aged 5 to 17 with cystic fibrosis. CDR3 DNA: TGTGCCAGCTCTCAAAGACCGGGGGGCGCGATTACGAGCACTGAAGCTTTCTTT. It codes for CASSQRPGGAITSTEAFF.